This T cell receptor beta chain was recovered during a study of CD8+CD57+ T cells in acquired aplastic anemia listed by TCRdb under 2018. Regarding the complete study: On average, sorted CD4+ and CD8+ cells yielded approximately 3 ug of extracted DNA, with a range of roughly 0.19 to 27.4 ug. CD8+CD57+ expansion was defined as a frequency above the mean frequency observed in healthy subjects.

With respect to this clonotype: Its antigen is not yet known. Possible read error: a much larger clone is one base away.

The paper's findings and limits, for the study overall: CD8+ Simpson's diversity did not differ significantly between patients and healthy controls (P=0.060). Although twenty-nine CD8+ CDR3 sequences were shared by patients and controls, these sequences appeared highly expressed in patients and within the immunodominant clones of patients.

Patients chosen for sequencing had shown expansion of CD8+CD57+ cells by flow cytometry. Severe acquired aplastic anemia was diagnosed in all patients according to International Study of Aplastic Anemia and Agranulocytosis and Camitta criteria. Patients had received no therapy at the time of blood sampling. In the study, sorted CD4+ and CD8+ blood T cells from patients with severe aplastic anemia and from healthy subjects underwent deep sequencing of TCR repertoires. Patients were enrolled in the USA under clinicaltrials.gov protocols 00001620, 01623167, 00001397, 00071045, 00081523 and 00961064. Ficoll-Paque density gradient centrifugation was used to isolate peripheral blood mononuclear cells. Before DNA extraction, CD4+ and CD8+ T cells were sorted by FACS or by magnetic beads. V is pared back by 10 bases and J by 0 bases, with 19 bases lying between the germline termini. The CDR1 and CDR2 encoded by the germline V gene are ENHRY and SYGVKD. The CDR3 holds 15 amino acids from the cysteine to the phenylalanine. The entry retains the CDR3 DNA only, 45 bases that are in frame from base 1.

Profiling of TCR beta VDJ combinations and CDR3 sequences used genomic DNA as the template. An Illumina HiSeq 2000 was the platform used for TCR repertoire sequencing. For the original study's pipeline: TRBV/TRBJ rearrangement plots, CDR3 size and DJ length profiles, and Simpson's diversity index were used to assess repertoires. The most abundant DNA sequence in the deep sequencing data was taken as the immunodominant clone. CDR3 amino acid sequences were screened for sharing across subjects and compared with published repertoires and the VDJdb database. Starting from the raw public reads, TCRdb applied fastp trimming at Q25, assembled clones with MiXCR and retained in-frame beta chains. All rows with the same CDR3 protein become a single entry with the most common DNA and genes. The V and J calls were not made by the authors but by TCRdb's processing. Recorded for this sample are 100,000 to 150,000 distinct CDR3 sequences; almost 40% of them occurred a single time. Clones ranked in the top ten supply 2.6% of the sample.

The receptor was derived from a human donor with aplastic anemia. Recombination connected TRBV10-3 to TRBJ2-7; the D gene is not confidently resolved. The source material was sorted CD4+, CD8+, or CD8+CD57+ T cells (not recorded which) from PBMCs. Here the CDR3 is given as CATLDGTVSSYEQYF. In nucleotides, the sequence is TGTGCCACCTTGGACGGAACCGTTAGCTCCTACGAGCAGTACTTC.